Below, 15 T cell receptor beta chains from the same sample are listed, as sequenced in a study of regulatory dendritic cells for organ transplantation. These receptors have no known antigen. Allogeneic regulatory or mature dendritic cells were co-cultured for more than 4 days with CFSE-labeled sorted T cells at 1:10. The protocol was immunoSEQ multiplex PCR, while the TCRdb copy is restricted to in-frame clones and leaves out a portion. The sample has 9,500 to 15,000 clones, 62% seen once. The sample comprised naive CD8+ T cells from blood cultured with dendritic cells. Described subset: CD45RA+ naive T cells. Source of these receptors: a human donor in good health.

This clone was seen only once. Here the CDR3 reads CASSYGTGYEQYF. The CDR3 bases are TGTGCCAGCAGTTACGGGACTGGTTACGAGCAGTACTTC. This chain uses TRBV6-5 with TRBJ2-7; D is possibly TRBD2 (6 bases). With 2 bases removed from V and 4 bases from J, the gap between germline ends came to 9 bases. CDR1 is MNHEY and CDR2 is SVGAGI in the germline V gene. CDR3 length: 13 residues.

The rearrangement uses TRBV7-9 and TRBJ2-7; 7 positions agree with TRBD1. Germline V gene data show CDR1 as SEHNR and CDR2 as FQNEAQ (reference sequence). The CDR3 is made up of 12 amino acids. V dropped 5 bases and J dropped 6; count of bases not matched to a gene: 4. The CDR3, as DNA: TGTGCCAGCAGCGACAGGGCTCCCGAGCAGTACTTC. This gives the protein CASSDRAPEQYF.

The chain couples TRBV9 to TRBJ1-1, with 10 bases aligning to TRBD1. The CDR3 sequence is 15 residues long. CDR1 and CDR2 from the germline V gene are SGDLS and YYNGEE. After removal of 4 bases from V and 3 bases from J, the junction contained 6 bases not matched to a gene. The CDR3, as DNA: TGTGCCAGCAGCTCAACCGGGACAGGGGACACTGAAGCTTTCTTT. Encoded protein: CASSSTGTGDTEAFF.

This rearrangement joins TRBV4-2 to TRBJ2-2, with 7 positions matching TRBD1. This CDR3 comprises 16 residues. CDR1 and CDR2 from the germline V gene are LGHNA and YNFKEQ. V shed 1 base, J shed 0 bases, and the junction held 2 bases outside the gene matches. DNA for the CDR3: TGTGCCAGCAGCCAAGGGGACAGAACGAACACCGGGGAGCTGTTTTTT. Amino acid sequence: CASSQGDRTNTGELFF.

The chain joins TRBV12-5 to TRBJ1-1, with TRBD1 as a possible D gene (6 bases). Germline V gene data show CDR1 as LGHNT and CDR2 as FRNRAP. V was shortened by 1 base and J by 2 bases, with 11 bases between the two germline ends. The CDR3 is 15 residues long. The CDR3 region has the DNA TGTGCTAGTGGTTTGGGGACAGTTTTTAACACTGAAGCTTTCTTT. Translating it yields CASGLGTVFNTEAFF.

Only a few counts were recorded for this clone. The chain recombines TRBV9 with TRBJ1-5, with D uncertain. The CDR3 extends over 13 amino acids. Per the germline V gene, CDR1 is SGDLS and CDR2 is YYNGEE. V dropped 2 bases and J dropped 7 bases, with 10 bases sitting between them. CDR3 protein: CASSVEGWQPQHF. DNA for the CDR3: TGTGCCAGCAGCGTCGAGGGCTGGCAGCCCCAGCATTTT.

This sequence joins TRBV9 and TRBJ1-2; 8 bases align to TRBD1. The CDR3 sequence is 15 residues long. V was clipped by 4 bases and J by 3 bases; unmatched bases: 8. The germline CDR1 and CDR2 sequences are SGDLS and YYNGEE. The CDR3 region is CASSMWDRNDYGYTF. In nucleotides, the CDR3 is TGTGCCAGCAGCATGTGGGACAGGAACGACTATGGCTACACCTTC. The full variable domain, completed using reference TRBV9 and TRBJ1-2, is DSGVTQTPKHLITATGQRVTLRCSPRSGDLSVYWYQQSLDQGLQFLIQYYNGEERAKGNILERFSAQQFPDLHSELNLSSLELGDSALYFCASSMWDRNDYGYTFGSGTRLTVV.

This clone was found a few times. V usage is TRBV4-3 and J usage is TRBJ2-6, with 10 bases fitting TRBD1. With V trimmed by 1 base and J by 10 bases, 4 bases remained unmatched. Germline V CDR1 and CDR2: LGHNA, YSLEER. The CDR3 is 15 residues long. CDR3 nucleotide sequence: TGCGCCAGCAGCCAAGGAAGGACAGGGGGAAACGTCCTGACTTTC. This codes for CASSQGRTGGNVLTF.

The chain links TRBV9 to TRBJ1-3, with D possibly being TRBD1 (5 bases). The V end lost 3 bases, the J end lost 0 bases, and 7 bases lay between the germline ends. The CDR3 is made up of 14 amino acids. Germline V gene lookup returns CDR1 SGDLS and CDR2 YYNGEE. The CDR3, as DNA: TGTGCCAGCAGCGGGGGGGGCTCTGGAAACACCATATATTTT. Translated, it gives CASSGGGSGNTIYF.

CDR3 protein: CASSLGPGGGETQYF. The CDR3 nucleotides are TGTGCCAGCAGCTTAGGGCCAGGGGGCGGAGAGACCCAGTACTTC. This chain links TRBV7-2 with TRBJ2-5, with 8 bases that match TRBD1. Germline trimming cut 1 base from V and 4 bases from J; bases unmatched to any gene: 5. CDR3 length equals 15 residues. Germline assignment: CDR1 SGHTA and CDR2 FQGNSA.

This clone was seen more than once but under ten times. The CDR3, as DNA: TGTGCCAGCAGCCAAGTCCTAGGTTCACCCCTCCACTTT. Its protein product is CASSQVLGSPLHF. This rearrangement joins TRBV14 to TRBJ1-6, with unresolved D. Trimming took off 1 base at V and 9 bases at J, with 7 bases between the two ends. From germline, CDR1 is SGHDN and CDR2 FVKESK. The CDR3 is 13 amino acids.

The chain is built from TRBV7-9 and TRBJ2-5; 11 bases line up with TRBD1. V shed 5 bases and J 2 bases; nucleotides not matched to a gene: 4. CDR3 size: 15 residues. The V gene's germline CDR1 is SEHNR and CDR2 FQNEAQ (reference sequence). The CDR3 loop reads CASSDGDRGQETQYF. CDR3 nucleotide sequence: TGTGCCAGCAGCGACGGGGACAGGGGGCAAGAGACCCAGTACTTC.

The gene calls are TRBV4-2 and TRBJ2-7; D possibly corresponds to TRBD2 (7 bases). Trimming removed 0 bases from V and 4 bases from J, with 13 bases in between. Germline V gene sequence: CDR1 LGHNA, CDR2 YNFKEQ. The CDR3 contains 15 residues. The CDR3 region has the DNA TGTGCCAGCAGCCAAGATAGGGGGGGCCTATACGAGCAGTACTTC. Translated, it gives CASSQDRGGLYEQYF.

This clone was picked up a small number of times. The chain couples TRBV7-6 to TRBJ2-7; no clear D. The CDR3 is 13 residues long. The ends were cut back, 0 bases at V and 2 bases at J, with 5 bases in the middle. Germline lookup yields CDR1 SGHVS and CDR2 FNYEAQ. The CDR3 is CASSLALTYEQYF. CDR3 bases: TGTGCCAGCAGCTTAGCGCTAACCTACGAGCAGTACTTC.

This clone showed up just a few times. The chain joins TRBV11-2 to TRBJ1-1; D perhaps matches TRBD1 (5 bases). The germline V and J ends were trimmed by 0 bases and 6 bases, with 8 bases remaining between them. The CDR3 consists of 13 residues. Looked up from germline, CDR1 is SGHAT and CDR2 is FQNNGV. CDR3 loop: CASSLEGVSEAFF. Here the CDR3 DNA reads TGTGCCAGCAGCTTAGAAGGGGTTTCTGAAGCTTTCTTT.